This T cell receptor beta chain was captured by sequencing in a study of CD8+CD57+ T cells in acquired aplastic anemia (dated by TCRdb to 2016 to 2019). Background for the entire study: DNA extracted from sorted CD4+ and CD8+ cells had a mean of roughly 3.4 ug, with a range of 0.2 to 27.4 ug. An average of roughly 10 million reads for CD4+ cells and approximately 11 million reads for CD8+ cells was obtained from healthy donor samples. Study-level results and caveats: Although 25 to 30 CD8+ CDR3 sequences were shared by patients and controls, these sequences appeared highly expressed in patients and within the immunodominant clones of patients. CD8+ Simpson's diversity did not differ significantly between patients and healthy controls (P=0.060).

Between the V and J ends, shortened by 3 bases and 6 bases respectively, the junction contains 6 bases. Sequences SGHTA (CDR1) and FQGTGA (CDR2) are obtained from the germline V gene. Taken from cysteine to phenylalanine, the CDR3 has 11 residues. The sequence is cut down to CDR3 DNA, 33 bases in frame from base 1. The study deep-sequenced TCR repertoires of sorted CD4+ and CD8+ blood T cells from severe aplastic anemia patients and healthy subjects. Ficoll-Paque density gradient centrifugation was used to isolate peripheral blood mononuclear cells. Before DNA extraction, CD4+ and CD8+ T cells were sorted by FACS or by magnetic beads. On this clonotype: The target of this receptor is not known. The sample holds no much larger clone one base away, and base qualities are not on file.

Profiling of TCR beta VDJ combinations and CDR3 sequences used genomic DNA as the template. An Illumina HiSeq 2000 was the platform used for TCR repertoire sequencing. The study's own analysis went as follows. TRBV/TRBJ rearrangement plots, CDR3 size and DJ length profiles, and Simpson's diversity index were used to evaluate the repertoires. Whichever DNA sequence was most abundant in the deep sequencing data was defined as the immunodominant clone. CDR3 amino acid sequences were checked for sharing between subjects and were compared against published repertoires and the VDJdb database. TCRdb redid the processing of the public reads, applying fastp at Q25 and MiXCR, and retained in-frame beta chains. Duplicate CDR3 protein sequences are folded into a single record with the most common DNA and genes. TCRdb's processing, not the authors', yielded these V and J calls. Within this sample are 74,000 or so distinct CDR3 sequences, with around half of them counted one time only. The ten largest make up around 8% of the sample.

Rearrangement joined TRBV7-3 to TRBJ2-7; the D gene assignment is ambiguous. The specimen was sorted CD4+, CD8+, or CD8+CD57+ T cells (not recorded which) from PBMCs. This receptor was taken from a human donor in good health, serving as a control. The CDR3 region has the sequence CASSFQSEQYF. Here is the DNA: TGTGCCAGCAGCTTTCAATCCGAGCAGTACTTC. When the CDR3 is completed using the reference TRBV7-3 and TRBJ2-7 genes on either side, the full variable domain is GAGVSQTPSNKVTEKGKYVELRCDPISGHTALYWYRQSLGQGPEFLIYFQGTGAADDSGLPNDRFFAVRPEGSVSTLKIQRTERGDSAVYLCASSFQSEQYFGPGTRLTVT.